Sequencing of this T cell receptor beta chain was carried out in a study of blood T cell repertoires in COVID-19. Study-wide context: Acute and convalescent COVID-19 samples came from the United States, Italy and Spain. From T cells, B-cell-depleted T cells, or PBMCs came the material, which was cDNA or gDNA.

Study processing details: Researchers report that nucleated cell counts were estimated from reference gene primer amplification. TCRdb keeps only in-frame clones here, not all; method: immunoSEQ multiplex PCR. The V and J calls and clone size are taken from that table; D and trimming were inferred from the DNA. The table has 150,000 or so clones, approximately 80% seen once. After removal of 1 base from V and 4 bases from J, the junction contained 8 bases not matched to a gene. The CDR3 consists of 17 residues. CDR1 LGHNA and CDR2 YNFKEQ come from the germline V gene. One Seattle source followed patients from active infection through their disease course.

The chain links TRBV4-2 to TRBJ2-3; 10 bases are shared with TRBD2. Sequenced input: peripheral blood. The TCR sequence derives from a woman between 35 and 50 years old with COVID-19, enrolled during active disease. In nucleotides, the CDR3 is TGTGCCAGCAGCCAAGTTGCGGCTAGCGGGAGTTCAGATACGCAGTATTTT. Translating it yields CASSQVAASGSSDTQYF.